These 26 T cell receptor beta chains were sequenced from one sample in a study of blood T cell repertoires in COVID-19. The assay was immunoSEQ multiplex PCR, and TCRdb's table has in-frame clones only and misses some. The data contain approximately 170,000 clones, less than 90% of them singletons. The sample comprised peripheral blood. These receptors were collected from a woman between 65 and 79 years old with acute or convalescent COVID-19.

The chain is built from TRBV4-2 and TRBJ2-7; 10 bases align to TRBD1. This CDR3 is built from 16 residues. Losses at the gene ends were 1 base for V and 1 base for J; bases not matched to a gene: 4. CDR1 is LGHNA and CDR2 is YNFKEQ in the germline V gene. DNA for the CDR3: TGTGCCAGCAGCCAAGCAAGGACAGGGGGATCCTACGAGCAGTACTTC. It encodes CASSQARTGGSYEQYF.

This chain uses TRBV2 with TRBJ1-4; 8 bases align to TRBD1. The germline V gene encodes CDR1 SNHLY and CDR2 FYNNEI. The CDR3 runs to 13 residues. The V gene end was trimmed by 8 bases and the J gene end by 8 bases; junction bases not matched to a gene: 7. CDR3 amino acids: CASRQGAGEKLFF. The CDR3 DNA sequence: TGTGCCAGCCGCCAGGGGGCAGGCGAAAAACTGTTTTTT.

The chain uses TRBV14 and TRBJ2-1; 9 bases fit TRBD1. This CDR3 has 14 amino acids. Germline V gene sequence: CDR1 SGHDN, CDR2 FVKESK. The V and J ends lost 4 bases and 9 bases, in that order; junction bases with no gene match: 7. CDR3 amino acids: CASSPDRGSSEQFF. The CDR3 DNA follows: TGTGCCAGCAGCCCGGACAGGGGTTCATCTGAGCAGTTCTTC.

The chain has TRBV4-3 and TRBJ1-4; D gene uncertain. This CDR3 region has 15 residues. The V end was cut by 0 bases, the J end by 3 bases, with 8 bases between. Germline CDR1 LGHNA, CDR2 YSLEER. The CDR3 DNA reads as TGCGCCAGCAGCCAAGATAACATATCTAATGAAAAACTGTTTTTT. Residues: CASSQDNISNEKLFF.

The rearrangement links TRBV6-2 or TRBV6-3 to TRBJ1-3; D unresolved. Germline V lookup: CDR1 MNHEY, CDR2 SVGEGT. The CDR3 has 16 residues. V was clipped by 5 bases and J by 0 bases, with 14 bases between them. The CDR3 coding sequence is TGTGCCAGCAGTCCCCGACGGAGAAGCTCTGGAAACACCATATATTTT. It encodes CASSPRRRSSGNTIYF.

This rearrangement joins TRBV4-2 to TRBJ1-4, with TRBD1 matching 11 bases. The length of the CDR3 is 15 residues. V dropped 4 bases and J dropped 7; count of bases not matched to a gene: 5. CDR1 and CDR2 (germline): LGHNA, YNFKEQ. CDR3: CASSPTGTGGEKLFF. CDR3 bases: TGTGCCAGCAGCCCAACCGGGACAGGGGGTGAAAAACTGTTTTTT.

The rearrangement links TRBV28 to TRBJ2-1, with 7 bases identical to TRBD2. This CDR3 has 15 residues. J lost 3 bases, V lost 6 bases, and 8 bases had no gene match. Germline CDR1 and CDR2: MDHEN and SYDVKM. CDR3 region: CASSLPRTSYNEQFF. In nucleotides, the CDR3 is TGTGCCAGCAGCTTACCCAGGACTAGCTACAATGAGCAGTTCTTC.

The V call is TRBV5-1, the J call TRBJ2-7; D perhaps matches TRBD2 (5 bases). This CDR3 is 15 amino acids long. V was cut by 4 bases and J by 4 bases, with 18 bases left in between. Germline V gene data show CDR1 as SGHRS and CDR2 as YFSETQ. This CDR3 reads CASSPDAGTLYEQYF. CDR3 coding DNA: TGCGCCAGCAGCCCGGACGCGGGCACCCTTTACGAGCAGTACTTC.

Only a few counts were recorded for this clone. This chain uses TRBV4-2 with TRBJ2-7, with D maybe TRBD1 (6 bases). The germline V gene encodes CDR1 LGHNA and CDR2 YNFKEQ. Trimming removed 0 bases from V and 6 bases from J, with 9 bases in between. The CDR3 length is 13 residues. The CDR3 DNA reads TGTGCCAGCAGCCAAGACCAGGGGTTCGAGCAGTACTTC. Its protein is CASSQDQGFEQYF.

The chain couples TRBV19 to TRBJ2-2; TRBD2 might be the D (6 bases). Trimming took 4 bases from V and 5 from J, leaving 8 bases between them. CDR1 LNHDA and CDR2 SQIVND come from the germline V gene (reference sequence). CDR3 length equals 13 residues. The CDR3 loop is CASSTEGTGELFF. CDR3 nucleotide sequence: TGTGCCAGTAGTACGGAGGGAACCGGGGAGCTGTTTTTT.

The gene calls are TRBV4-1 and TRBJ2-5; 7 positions match TRBD1. The germline CDR1 and CDR2 sequences are MGHRA and YSYEKL. The trim removed 3 bases at V and 4 bases at J, leaving 8 bases unmatched. This CDR3 has 15 residues. The CDR3: CASSHGGTVAETQYF. As DNA, the CDR3 is TGCGCCAGCAGCCACGGTGGGACAGTTGCAGAGACCCAGTACTTC.

The chain uses TRBV11-2 and TRBJ1-1; D is ambiguous. Germline values: CDR1 SGHAT, CDR2 FQNNGV. CDR3 length equals 14 residues. Trimming pared 3 bases from V and 0 bases from J, leaving 8 bases between. The CDR3 coding sequence is TGTGCCAGCAGCTTGGGAGGACTGAACACTGAAGCTTTCTTT. Residues: CASSLGGLNTEAFF.

The chain has TRBV28 and TRBJ1-2; 8 positions match TRBD1. The ends lost 2 bases at V and 4 bases at J; junction bases unmatched: 6. CDR1 is MDHEN, CDR2 SYDVKM, per germline. This CDR3 spans 15 amino acids. The CDR3 nucleotides read TGTGCCAGCAGTTTAGCAGGGGGCCGCGGCTATGGCTACACCTTC. It translates to CASSLAGGRGYGYTF.

The CDR3 DNA sequence: TGTGCCAGCAGCCAAAGTGGGGCAGGGGTTTCTGAAGCTTTCTTT. Protein sequence: CASSQSGAGVSEAFF. The rearrangement links TRBV2 to TRBJ1-1; TRBD1 is a possible D gene (6 bases). CDR3 size: 15 residues. Trimming cost V 6 bases and J 6 bases, with 20 bases left between them. Germline CDR1 SNHLY, CDR2 FYNNEI.

The V call is TRBV6-5, the J call TRBJ1-5; 7 nucleotides match TRBD1. CDR1 is MNHEY, CDR2 SVGAGI, per germline. This CDR3 is 13 amino acids long. The junction had 7 bases not matched to a gene; V was cut back by 10 bases and J by 4 bases. The chain's CDR3 is CATRQGTNQPQHF. The CDR3 nucleotides read TGTGCCACCCGACAGGGTACTAATCAGCCCCAGCATTTT.

This clone was seen only a few times. The rearrangement joins TRBV4-3 to TRBJ2-1; a possible D gene is TRBD1 (6 bases). Germline CDR1 LGHNA, CDR2 YSLEER. V lost 0 bases and J 0 bases, leaving 9 bases between the germline ends. The length of the CDR3 is 16 residues. CDR3 loop: CASSQDRTVSYNEQFF. The CDR3 nucleotides are TGCGCCAGCAGCCAAGACAGGACAGTCTCCTACAATGAGCAGTTCTTC.

This clone was detected a few times. V and J are TRBV4-2 and TRBJ1-2; D is unresolved. V was pared by 6 bases and J by 8 bases, with 22 bases between. The CDR3 has 15 residues. Germline CDR1 is LGHNA and CDR2 is YNFKEQ. The CDR3 coding sequence is TGTGCCAGCAGGATCCGGGAGATTTTTGGTGGCGGCTACACCTTC. Translated: CASRIREIFGGGYTF.

V and J are TRBV14 and TRBJ2-1; no definite D call. CDR3 length: 11 residues. The V end was cut by 5 bases, the J end by 9 bases, with 8 bases between. Germline V gene sequence: CDR1 SGHDN, CDR2 FVKESK. CDR3: CASSLEFEQFF. The CDR3 DNA follows: TGTGCCAGCAGCTTAGAGTTTGAGCAGTTCTTC.

The chain uses TRBV6-2 or TRBV6-3 and TRBJ2-2; 7 bases align to TRBD1. Germline V gives CDR1 MNHEY, CDR2 SVGEGT. The CDR3 loop spans 13 amino acids. V trimming: 5 bases; J trimming: 4 bases; junction bases outside the gene matches: 1. CDR3: CASSRDSTGELFF. For the CDR3, the DNA is TGTGCCAGCAGTCGGGACAGCACCGGGGAGCTGTTTTTT.

As to this clone: The junction shows a germline mismatch at one end, possibly a read error. The genes are TRBV18 and TRBJ2-2; D is undetermined. The CDR3 sequence is 16 residues long. The V gene's germline CDR1 is KGHSH and CDR2 LQKENI. CDR3 loop: CASSPLAVLNTGELFF. As DNA, the CDR3 is TGTGCCAGCTCCCCACTGGCGGTACTGAACACCGGGGAGCTGTTTTTT.

The rearrangement uses TRBV10-1 and TRBJ1-3, with D hard to call. The CDR3 runs to 12 residues. Deletions cut 7 bases from V and 0 bases from J, with 4 bases between. CDR1 is WNHNN and CDR2 is SYGVQD in the germline V gene (reference sequence). CDR3 protein: CASTCSGNTIYF. In DNA, the CDR3 is TGCGCCAGCACGTGCTCTGGAAACACCATATATTTT.

V and J are TRBV18 and TRBJ2-6, with 7 bases identical to TRBD1. The CDR3 runs 15 residues. V was pared by 2 bases and J by 6 bases, with 4 bases of the junction left unmatched. Germline V lookup: CDR1 KGHSH, CDR2 LQKENI. The CDR3 is CASSPDRASANVLTF. The CDR3 region has the DNA TGTGCCAGCTCACCAGACAGGGCCTCGGCCAACGTCCTGACTTTC.

J is TRBJ2-5 and V is TRBV4-1; 11 bases align to TRBD2. There are 14 residues in the CDR3. The V gene end was trimmed by 6 bases and the J gene end by 1 base; junction bases not matched to a gene: 1. CDR1 is MGHRA and CDR2 is YSYEKL in the germline V gene. The CDR3 sequence: CASSLAGGQETQYF. In nucleotides, the CDR3 is TGCGCCAGCAGTCTAGCGGGGGGCCAAGAGACCCAGTACTTC.

This clone was seen a single time. This chain connects TRBV6-5 to TRBJ1-1; perhaps TRBD1 as D (5 bases). CDR1 and CDR2 from the germline V gene are MNHEY and SVGAGI. This CDR3 comprises 15 residues. V was shortened by 6 bases and J by 3 bases, with 17 bases between the two germline ends. As DNA, the CDR3 is TGTGCCAGCAGCAACGGCAGGGTTGAGGACACTGAAGCTTTCTTT. Its protein product is CASSNGRVEDTEAFF.

The chain combines TRBV24-1 with TRBJ1-5; D perhaps matches TRBD1 (6 bases). Germline CDR1 reads KGHDR; CDR2 reads SFDVKD. V lost 3 bases, J lost 5 bases, and 13 bases lay in between. This CDR3 has 15 residues. Written as DNA, the CDR3 is TGTGCCACCAGTGATAACAGGGACGGCTATCAGCCCCAGCATTTT. Protein: CATSDNRDGYQPQHF.

The gene calls are TRBV4-3 and TRBJ2-6; D is possibly TRBD1 (6 bases). V shed 0 bases and J shed 2 bases, with 14 bases lying between them. Per the germline V gene, CDR1 is LGHNA and CDR2 is YSLEER. This CDR3 region has 18 residues. For the CDR3, the DNA is TGCGCCAGCAGCCAAGATCTCAAGTGGGGGCCTGGGGCCAACGTCCTGACTTTC. It translates to CASSQDLKWGPGANVLTF.